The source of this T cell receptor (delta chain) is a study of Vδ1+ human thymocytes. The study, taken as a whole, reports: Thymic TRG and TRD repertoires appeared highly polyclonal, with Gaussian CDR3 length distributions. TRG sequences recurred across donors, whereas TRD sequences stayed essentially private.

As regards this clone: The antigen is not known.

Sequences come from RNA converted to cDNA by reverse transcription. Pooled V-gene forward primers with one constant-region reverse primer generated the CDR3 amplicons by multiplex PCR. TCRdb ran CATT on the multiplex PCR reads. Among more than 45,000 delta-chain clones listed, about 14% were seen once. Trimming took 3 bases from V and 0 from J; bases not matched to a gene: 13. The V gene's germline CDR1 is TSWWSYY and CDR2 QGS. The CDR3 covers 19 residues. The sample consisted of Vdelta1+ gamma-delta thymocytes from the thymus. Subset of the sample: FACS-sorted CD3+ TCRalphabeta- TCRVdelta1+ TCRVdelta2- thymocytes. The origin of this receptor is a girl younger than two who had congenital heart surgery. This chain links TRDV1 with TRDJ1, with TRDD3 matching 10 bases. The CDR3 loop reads CALGDPSLYWGINTDKLIF. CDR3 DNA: TGTGCTCTTGGGGACCCCTCACTGTACTGGGGGATTAACACCGATAAACTCATCTTT.